A selection of T cell receptor beta chains follows, all from one sample in a study of cytomegalovirus exposure and HLA in healthy donors. Sequenced by immunoSEQ multiplex PCR; TCRdb stores in-frame clones only, minus some. Among a few hundred thousand clones listed, 85% to 95% were seen once. Source material: PBMCs. All receptors derive from a woman aged 18-35 years in good health and CMV-seronegative. CDR3s include the opening cysteine and the closing phenylalanine or tryptophan. A D gene is named only where the DNA matches it firmly. The listing skips clone size in some rows; elsewhere it reads once, few, many or a size class.

cdr3_aa: CSVSQEGGEKLFF
cdr3_nt: TGCAGCGTTTCCCAGGAAGGGGGTGAAAAACTGTTTTTT
v_call: TRBV29-1
clone_size: -
j_call: TRBJ1-4
d_call: -

cdr3_aa: CASSESTKFVSYEQYF
cdr3_nt: TGCGCCAGCAGTGAGTCGACTAAATTTGTATCCTACGAGCAGTACTTC
v_call: TRBV10-2
clone_size: -
j_call: TRBJ2-7
d_call: -

cdr3_aa: CASSSPEGYTF
cdr3_nt: TGTGCCAGCAGCTCTCCAGAGGGTTACACCTTC
v_call: TRBV9
clone_size: -
j_call: TRBJ1-2
d_call: -

cdr3_aa: CASSSAGGRTEAFF
cdr3_nt: TGTGCCAGCAGTTCCGCAGGGGGAAGAACTGAAGCTTTCTTT
v_call: TRBV27
clone_size: few
j_call: TRBJ1-1
d_call: TRBD1

cdr3_aa: CAIRTDLYNEQFF
cdr3_nt: TGTGCCATCAGGACAGATTTATACAATGAGCAGTTCTTC
v_call: TRBV6-1
clone_size: -
j_call: TRBJ2-1
d_call: -

cdr3_aa: CASSADRGQTQYF
cdr3_nt: TGTGCCAGCAGCGCTGACAGGGGGCAAACGCAGTATTTT
v_call: TRBV2
clone_size: -
j_call: TRBJ2-3
d_call: TRBD1

cdr3_aa: CASSREGQGGSPLHF
cdr3_nt: TGCGCCAGCAGTCGCGAGGGACAGGGCGGATCACCCCTCCACTTT
v_call: TRBV10-2
clone_size: once
j_call: TRBJ1-6
d_call: TRBD1

cdr3_aa: CASSPSGVDTGELFF
cdr3_nt: TGTGCCAGCAGCCCCAGCGGAGTGGACACCGGGGAGCTGTTTTTT
v_call: TRBV7-7
clone_size: few
j_call: TRBJ2-2
d_call: -

cdr3_aa: CASSLRQFNEQFF
cdr3_nt: TGTGCCAGCAGCCTTCGACAGTTCAATGAGCAGTTCTTC
v_call: TRBV2
clone_size: once
j_call: TRBJ2-1
d_call: -

cdr3_aa: CASSYLAGETQYF
cdr3_nt: TGTGCCAGCAGTTACCTAGCGGGAGAGACCCAGTACTTC
v_call: TRBV6-5
clone_size: -
j_call: TRBJ2-5
d_call: TRBD2

cdr3_aa: CASSYFRTSGGYEQYF
cdr3_nt: TGTGCCAGCAGTTACTTCCGGACTAGCGGGGGCTACGAGCAGTACTTC
v_call: TRBV6-7
clone_size: -
j_call: TRBJ2-7
d_call: TRBD2

cdr3_aa: CASTWDLGGAEQYF
cdr3_nt: TGTGCCAGCACTTGGGACTTGGGTGGGGCCGAGCAGTACTTC
v_call: TRBV6-5
clone_size: -
j_call: TRBJ2-7
d_call: -

cdr3_aa: CARNRDRNTGELFF
cdr3_nt: TGTGCCAGAAATAGGGACAGAAACACCGGGGAGCTGTTTTTT
v_call: TRBV2
clone_size: -
j_call: TRBJ2-2
d_call: TRBD1

cdr3_aa: CASSAGTRSNQPQHF
cdr3_nt: TGTGCCAGTAGTGCCGGGACACGGAGCAATCAGCCCCAGCATTTT
v_call: TRBV19
clone_size: -
j_call: TRBJ1-5
d_call: -

cdr3_aa: CASSFGLAASTDTQYF
cdr3_nt: TGTGCCAGCAGCTTTGGGCTAGCAGCTAGCACAGATACGCAGTATTTT
v_call: TRBV11-3
clone_size: -
j_call: TRBJ2-3
d_call: -

cdr3_aa: CAWRDRQGATEAFF
cdr3_nt: TGTGCCTGGAGAGACCGACAGGGGGCAACTGAAGCTTTCTTT
v_call: TRBV30
clone_size: -
j_call: TRBJ1-1
d_call: TRBD1

cdr3_aa: CASSPGQATYNEQFF
cdr3_nt: TGTGCCAGCAGCCCGGGACAGGCGACTTACAATGAGCAGTTCTTC
v_call: TRBV9
clone_size: -
j_call: TRBJ2-1
d_call: TRBD1

cdr3_aa: CASNLPGQGLNTEAFF
cdr3_nt: TGTGCCAGCAACCTTCCGGGACAGGGGTTGAACACTGAAGCTTTCTTT
v_call: TRBV28
clone_size: -
j_call: TRBJ1-1
d_call: TRBD1

cdr3_aa: CASSESLRPEAFF
cdr3_nt: TGTGCCAGCAGTGAATCCTTGAGGCCTGAAGCTTTCTTT
v_call: TRBV2
clone_size: -
j_call: TRBJ1-1
d_call: -

cdr3_aa: CASIFRGRGNQPQHF
cdr3_nt: TGTGCCAGCATCTTCAGGGGGCGAGGCAATCAGCCCCAGCATTTT
v_call: TRBV28
clone_size: -
j_call: TRBJ1-5
d_call: TRBD1

cdr3_aa: CASSPDRGNEKLFF
cdr3_nt: TGTGCCAGCAGTCCCGACAGGGGGAATGAAAAACTGTTTTTT
v_call: TRBV6-5
clone_size: -
j_call: TRBJ1-4
d_call: TRBD1

cdr3_aa: CSASGTGELFF
cdr3_nt: TGCAGCGCTAGCGGAACCGGGGAGCTGTTTTTT
v_call: TRBV29-1
clone_size: once
j_call: TRBJ2-2
d_call: TRBD2

cdr3_aa: CASSLTVAGGNTDTQYF
cdr3_nt: TGTGCCAGCAGCTTAACGGTAGCGGGAGGAAACACAGATACGCAGTATTTT
v_call: TRBV7-3
clone_size: -
j_call: TRBJ2-3
d_call: TRBD2

cdr3_aa: CASSLAAAYTGELFF
cdr3_nt: TGTGCCAGCAGCTTAGCAGCGGCGTACACCGGGGAGCTGTTTTTT
v_call: TRBV7-6
clone_size: -
j_call: TRBJ2-2
d_call: -

cdr3_aa: CASSPDSPLIQPQHF
cdr3_nt: TGCGCCAGCAGTCCTGACAGTCCGCTAATTCAGCCCCAGCATTTT
v_call: TRBV4-1
clone_size: -
j_call: TRBJ1-5
d_call: -

cdr3_aa: CACGLPRGAYYGYTF
cdr3_nt: TGTGCCTGCGGACTACCCCGGGGGGCATACTATGGCTACACCTTC
v_call: TRBV19
clone_size: -
j_call: TRBJ1-2
d_call: -

cdr3_aa: CASLRTTGVFYEQYF
cdr3_nt: TGTGCCAGCCTTAGGACGACAGGGGTATTTTACGAGCAGTACTTC
v_call: TRBV28
clone_size: -
j_call: TRBJ2-7
d_call: TRBD1

cdr3_aa: CASTSLRLAGEFTGELFF
cdr3_nt: TGTGCCAGCACCTCTTTACGACTAGCGGGAGAGTTCACCGGGGAGCTGTTTTTT
v_call: TRBV27
clone_size: -
j_call: TRBJ2-2
d_call: TRBD2

cdr3_aa: CASSPGHLPYNEQFF
cdr3_nt: TGTGCCAGCAGCCCAGGACACCTCCCCTACAATGAGCAGTTCTTC
v_call: TRBV7-9
clone_size: -
j_call: TRBJ2-1
d_call: -

cdr3_aa: CASKRGEGTEAFF
cdr3_nt: TGCGCCAGCAAAAGGGGGGAGGGCACTGAAGCTTTCTTT
v_call: TRBV10-2
clone_size: -
j_call: TRBJ1-1
d_call: -

cdr3_aa: CASSIQSREGETQYF
cdr3_nt: TGTGCTAGCAGCATACAGTCCCGGGAGGGGGAGACCCAGTACTTC
v_call: TRBV7-7
clone_size: -
j_call: TRBJ2-5
d_call: TRBD2

cdr3_aa: CASSQVKGGGTEAFF
cdr3_nt: TGTGCCAGCAGCCAAGTTAAAGGGGGCGGGACTGAAGCTTTCTTT
v_call: TRBV14
clone_size: -
j_call: TRBJ1-1
d_call: TRBD1

cdr3_aa: CASSLQGSAGQKLFF
cdr3_nt: TGTGCCAGTAGTCTACAGGGGAGCGCCGGCCAAAAACTGTTTTTT
v_call: TRBV19
clone_size: -
j_call: TRBJ1-4
d_call: TRBD1

cdr3_aa: CASSRNRGNTEAFF
cdr3_nt: TGTGCCAGCAGCCGTAACAGGGGGAACACTGAAGCTTTCTTT
v_call: TRBV6-5
clone_size: -
j_call: TRBJ1-1
d_call: TRBD1

cdr3_aa: CASSPLQLNTGELFF
cdr3_nt: TGTGCCAGCTCACCGTTACAGCTCAACACCGGGGAGCTGTTTTTT
v_call: TRBV18
clone_size: -
j_call: TRBJ2-2
d_call: -

cdr3_aa: CASMEQGEKLFF
cdr3_nt: TGTGCCAGCATGGAGCAGGGGGAAAAACTGTTTTTT
v_call: TRBV6-1
clone_size: -
j_call: TRBJ1-4
d_call: -

cdr3_aa: CASSLGKSSYNEQFF
cdr3_nt: TGTGCCAGCAGCTTGGGCAAGAGCTCCTACAATGAGCAGTTCTTC
v_call: TRBV11-3
clone_size: -
j_call: TRBJ2-1
d_call: -

cdr3_aa: CASSKGYGGFRDGYTF
cdr3_nt: TGTGCCAGCAGCAAAGGGTACGGGGGGTTTAGAGATGGCTACACCTTC
v_call: TRBV21-1
clone_size: -
j_call: TRBJ1-2
d_call: -

cdr3_aa: CASSLLRETQYF
cdr3_nt: TGTGCCAGCAGCTTATTGAGGGAGACCCAGTACTTC
v_call: TRBV7-2
clone_size: -
j_call: TRBJ2-5
d_call: -

cdr3_aa: CASSRTSGTSTDTQYF
cdr3_nt: TGTGCCAGCAGCCGGACTAGCGGGACTAGCACAGATACGCAGTATTTT
v_call: TRBV7-2
clone_size: -
j_call: TRBJ2-3
d_call: TRBD2

cdr3_aa: CSVVRDSVNYGYTF
cdr3_nt: TGCAGCGTTGTGAGGGATAGTGTAAACTATGGCTACACCTTC
v_call: TRBV29-1
clone_size: -
j_call: TRBJ1-2
d_call: -

cdr3_aa: CASSTYRGATDTQYF
cdr3_nt: TGTGCCAGCAGCACGTACAGGGGAGCGACAGATACGCAGTATTTT
v_call: TRBV11-2
clone_size: -
j_call: TRBJ2-3
d_call: TRBD1

cdr3_aa: CATSTRDGGEETQYF
cdr3_nt: TGTGCCACCAGCACGAGGGACGGGGGGGAAGAGACCCAGTACTTC
v_call: TRBV15
clone_size: -
j_call: TRBJ2-5
d_call: TRBD2

cdr3_aa: CASSPEAGESYNEQFF
cdr3_nt: TGTGCCAGCAGCCCGGAAGCGGGAGAGTCCTACAATGAGCAGTTCTTC
v_call: TRBV7-9
clone_size: -
j_call: TRBJ2-1
d_call: TRBD2

cdr3_aa: CASKSEFARVAEAFF
cdr3_nt: TGTGCCAGCAAATCCGAATTCGCCCGGGTCGCTGAAGCTTTCTTT
v_call: TRBV6-1
clone_size: -
j_call: TRBJ1-1
d_call: -

cdr3_aa: CASSSRTGRQPQHF
cdr3_nt: TGTGCCAGCAGTTCGAGGACAGGGCGGCAGCCCCAGCATTTT
v_call: TRBV28
clone_size: -
j_call: TRBJ1-5
d_call: TRBD1